This T cell receptor beta chain was recovered during a study of T-cell memory formation after mild COVID-19. Trimming cost V 5 bases and J 5 bases, with 7 bases left between them. Germline V lookup: CDR1 SGHAT, CDR2 FQNNGV. The CDR3 runs to 11 residues. This clonotype came up a few times. Its target is unknown. Findings of the study overall: There was a balanced CD4/CD8 profile in clones contracting day 15 to 85, and later expanders leaned CD4+. CD4+ contracting clones were found mainly in CM and EM, and CD8+ ones in EMRA.

It was 5'RACE with constant-segment primers that produced the TCR alpha and TCR beta cDNA libraries, which carried sample barcodes and UMIs. TCRdb processed the 5' RACE reads anew with MiXCR; each CDR3 protein has one entry. The sample carries about 620,000 distinct CDR3 sequences, roughly 18% recorded once. The material sequenced was PBMCs or a T cell subset sorted from them (not recorded which). The TCR originated in an adult woman who had mild COVID-19 (a few samples of this study predate the infection). Cell type and time point are not known. V usage is TRBV11-2 and J usage is TRBJ2-7; D gene unclear. CDR3 residues: CASSEVHEQYF. The DNA for the CDR3 is TGTGCCAGCAGCGAGGTCCACGAGCAGTACTTC.